Included here is one TCR beta chain sequence, with context. This sample stems from a study of blood T cell repertoires in COVID-19. CDR1 and CDR2 (germline): MNHEY, SMNVEV (reference sequence). V was pared by 0 bases and J by 5 bases, with 13 bases between. The CDR3 spans 15 residues. In the study's own analysis: Reference gene primer amplification yielded estimated nucleated cell counts. This table comes from immunoSEQ multiplex PCR, and its TCRdb copy is limited to in-frame clones, with some not included. That table supplies the V and J calls and clone size; D and trimming were determined from the DNA. The sample has about 280,000 clones; under 95% are singletons. A COVID-19 case was met by exposed participants within 2 weeks before study entry.

This sequence was found in a man aged 35-49 years who had been exposed to COVID-19. V usage is TRBV27 and J usage is TRBJ1-1; no clear D. The material sequenced was PBMCs or T cells enriched from blood (not recorded which). CDR3 sequence reads: CASSLSSRGFTEAFF. The CDR3 DNA reads as TGTGCCAGCAGTTTATCGTCTCGGGGATTTACTGAAGCTTTCTTT.